This T cell receptor beta chain derives from a study of blood T cell repertoires in COVID-19. In the study overall: Samples came from the United States, Italy and Spain, spanning acute and convalescent COVID-19. Nucleic acid was either cDNA or gDNA, and it came from T cells, B-cell-depleted T cells, or PBMCs.

In the authors' workflow: The assay estimated nucleated cells by amplifying reference gene primers. Libraries were prepared by immunoSEQ multiplex PCR; TCRdb keeps only in-frame clonotypes and omits some of them. Clone size and V and J calls were adopted from that table, with D and trimming inferred from the DNA. The sample carries 250,000 to 300,000 clones, roughly 89% recorded once. The CDR3 covers 14 residues. With 2 bases removed from V and 0 bases from J, the gap between germline ends came to 7 bases. The germline CDR1 and CDR2 sequences are MNHEY and SVGEGT. V is TRBV6-2 or TRBV6-3 and J is TRBJ2-5; tentative D call: TRBD2 (5 bases). The clonotype comes from a woman in her twenties or thirties with active or convalescent COVID-19. Material for sequencing was peripheral blood. The CDR3 region is CASSYGGNQETQYF. The CDR3 region has the DNA TGTGCCAGCAGTTACGGAGGTAACCAAGAGACCCAGTACTTC.